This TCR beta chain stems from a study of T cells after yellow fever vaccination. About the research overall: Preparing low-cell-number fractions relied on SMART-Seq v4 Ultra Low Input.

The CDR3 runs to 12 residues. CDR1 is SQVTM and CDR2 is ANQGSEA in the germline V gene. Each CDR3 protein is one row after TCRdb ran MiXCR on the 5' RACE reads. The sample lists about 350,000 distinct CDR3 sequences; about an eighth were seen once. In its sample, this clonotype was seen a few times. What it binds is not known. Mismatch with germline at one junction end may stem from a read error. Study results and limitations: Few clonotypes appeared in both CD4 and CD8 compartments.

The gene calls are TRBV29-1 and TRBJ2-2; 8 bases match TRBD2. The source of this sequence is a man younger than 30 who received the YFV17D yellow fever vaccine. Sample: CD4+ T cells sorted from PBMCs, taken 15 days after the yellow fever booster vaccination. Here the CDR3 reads CSGGPNTGELFF. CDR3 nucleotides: TGTTCGGGGGGGCCGAACACCGGGGAGCTGTTTTTT.